Presented here are 17 T cell receptor beta chains from one specimen sequenced in a study of T cell changes during pregnancy in multiple sclerosis. Measured with immunoSEQ multiplex PCR; TCRdb has only the in-frame clones, and not every one. In the table there are some 50,000 clones, approximately 95% of which are singletons. The source was CD8+ T cells from peripheral blood mononuclear cells, collected in the first trimester of pregnancy. All receptors derive from a female donor with multiple sclerosis, enrolled in a pregnancy study.

The chain joins TRBV9 to TRBJ2-3, with 8 bases lining up with TRBD2. J gave up 2 bases and V 3 bases, and 8 bases lay outside the gene matches. Looked up from germline, CDR1 is SGDLS and CDR2 is YYNGEE. The CDR3 length is 16 residues. CDR3 protein: CASSETPGRATDTQYF. The CDR3, as DNA: TGTGCCAGCAGCGAAACCCCCGGGAGGGCCACAGATACGCAGTATTTT.

This clone has more than one count but fewer than ten. V and J are TRBV6-1 and TRBJ2-5; 14 nucleotides align to TRBD2. The trim removed 11 bases at V and 5 bases at J, leaving 7 bases unmatched. Germline values: CDR1 MNHNS, CDR2 SASEGT. CDR3 size: 14 residues. CDR3 amino acids: CAGGLAGDAETQYF. The CDR3 DNA reads TGTGCCGGGGGACTAGCGGGAGACGCCGAGACCCAGTACTTC.

V is TRBV28 and J is TRBJ1-1; D may be TRBD1 (5 bases). Germline CDR1 is MDHEN and CDR2 is SYDVKM. V gave up 4 bases and J gave up 1 base, with 10 bases separating them. This CDR3 has 14 residues. This chain's CDR3 is CASSYGGENTEAFF. The CDR3 nucleotides read TGTGCCAGCAGTTATGGAGGGGAGAACACTGAAGCTTTCTTT. The entire variable domain, with the rest obtained from reference TRBV28 and TRBJ1-1, is as follows: DVKVTQSSRYLVKRTGEKVFLECVQDMDHENMFWYRQDPGLGLRLIYFSYDVKMKEKGDIPEGYSVSREKKERFSLILESASTNQTSMYLCASSYGGENTEAFFGQGTRLTVV.

The rearrangement uses TRBV9 and TRBJ2-2, with TRBD2 identical over 7 bases. Germline assignment: CDR1 SGDLS and CDR2 YYNGEE. The CDR3 contains 13 residues. Unmatched junction bases numbered 1, after V lost 7 bases and J lost 1 base. Here the CDR3 reads CASERGNTGELFF. CDR3 bases: TGTGCCAGCGAGCGGGGGAACACCGGGGAGCTGTTTTTT.

The gene calls are TRBV4-1 and TRBJ2-7; D perhaps matches TRBD1 (5 bases). Looked up from germline, CDR1 is MGHRA and CDR2 is YSYEKL. V was pared by 2 bases and J by 5 bases, with 25 bases between. The CDR3 extends over 18 amino acids. CDR3: CASSQRGTESGARNEQYF. CDR3 sequence (DNA): TGCGCCAGCAGCCAAAGGGGTACGGAGAGTGGAGCTCGGAACGAGCAGTACTTC.

The V call is TRBV6-1, the J call TRBJ1-5; D might be TRBD1 (5 bases). The CDR3 spans 17 residues. V was pared by 1 base and J by 6 bases, with 19 bases between. Per the germline V gene, CDR1 is MNHNS and CDR2 is SASEGT. In DNA, the CDR3 is TGTGCCAGCAGTGAAGAGGCCCTACGCGGGGCCGGTCAGCCCCAGCATTTT. As protein: CASSEEALRGAGQPQHF.

The CDR3 sequence is CASSLARGPGDEAFF. Written as DNA, the CDR3 is TGTGCCAGCAGCTTAGCCCGGGGTCCGGGGGATGAAGCTTTCTTT. The J gene is TRBJ1-1, the V gene TRBV7-9; TRBD1 is a possible D gene (5 bases). CDR1 and CDR2 from the germline V gene are SEHNR and FQNEAQ (reference sequence). Trimming removed 0 bases from V and 7 bases from J, with 15 bases in between. This CDR3 is 15 amino acids long. Combining the CDR3 with reference TRBV7-9 and TRBJ1-1 gives the whole variable domain DTGVSQNPRHKITKRGQNVTFRCDPISEHNRLYWYRQTLGQGPEFLTYFQNEAQLEKSRLLSDRFSAERPKGSFSTLEIQRTEQGDSAMYLCASSLARGPGDEAFFGQGTRLTVV.

This chain joins TRBV5-1 and TRBJ2-7; the match to TRBD2 covers 7 bases. The germline CDR1 and CDR2 sequences are SGHRS and YFSETQ. Trimming at V came to 1 base and at J to 3 bases, leaving 4 bases not matched to a gene. CDR3 length: 14 amino acids. The CDR3 sequence is CASSLPGGNYEQYF. CDR3 DNA sequence: TGCGCCAGCAGCTTGCCCGGGGGGAACTACGAGCAGTACTTC.

The chain combines TRBV12-5 with TRBJ2-1, with D perhaps matching TRBD1 (6 bases). The V gene's germline CDR1 is LGHNT and CDR2 FRNRAP. The CDR3 is 12 amino acids. Trimming removed 6 bases from V and 15 bases from J, with 18 bases in between. CDR3 bases: TGTGCTAGTGGCCAGGGGTCGGGGAGCTTGTTCTTC. Its protein is CASGQGSGSLFF.

J is TRBJ2-7 and V is TRBV4-1, with 10 nucleotides matching TRBD2. The CDR3 length is 14 residues. Germline V CDR1 and CDR2: MGHRA, YSYEKL. The trim removed 0 bases at V and 6 bases at J, leaving 2 bases unmatched. CDR3 loop: CASSQEGLASEQYF. For the CDR3, the DNA is TGCGCCAGCAGCCAAGAGGGACTAGCGAGCGAGCAGTACTTC.

About this clone: Other nucleotide sequences from this sample produce the same CDR3. This chain links TRBV27 with TRBJ1-2; TRBD1 matches 7 bases. V shed 5 bases, J shed 4 bases, and the junction held 7 bases outside the gene matches. From germline, CDR1 is MNHEY and CDR2 SMNVEV (reference sequence). CDR3 length: 14 residues. CDR3 bases: TGTGCCAGCAGTCCCTTGACAGGGAGCTATGGCTACACCTTC. Its translation is CASSPLTGSYGYTF.

The genes are TRBV14 and TRBJ2-1, with 12 bases lining up with TRBD2. The CDR3 length is 16 residues. The junction had 13 bases not matched to a gene; V was cut back by 7 bases and J by 9 bases. Germline CDR1 and CDR2: SGHDN and FVKESK. CDR3 DNA: TGTGCCAGCAACAACGGTCTAGCGGGAGGGTACGGTGAGCAGTTCTTC. Its translation: CASNNGLAGGYGEQFF.

The chain has TRBV4-3 and TRBJ2-7; weak D call: TRBD1 (5 bases). This CDR3 has 13 amino acids. Per the germline V gene, CDR1 is LGHNA and CDR2 is YSLEER. V was cut by 4 bases and J by 1 base, with 8 bases left in between. The CDR3 DNA follows: TGCGCCAGCAGCCCCCACAGGTCCTACGAGCAGTACTTC. Its translation: CASSPHRSYEQYF.

The chain is built from TRBV5-6 and TRBJ2-5; TRBD2 matches 7 bases. This CDR3 has 15 amino acids. CDR1 SGHDT and CDR2 YYEEEE come from the germline V gene. After removal of 3 bases from V and 5 bases from J, the junction contained 10 bases not matched to a gene. CDR3 nucleotide sequence: TGTGCCAGCAGCTCCTGGACTAGTCTTGCTGAGACCCAGTACTTC. Residues: CASSSWTSLAETQYF.

This sequence joins TRBV7-9 and TRBJ1-4; 7 bases are a match to TRBD1. CDR1 and CDR2 (germline): SEHNR, FQNEAQ (reference sequence). The CDR3 is 14 amino acids. V gave up 6 bases and J gave up 4 bases; unmatched junction bases: 5. CDR3 in amino acids: CASRLQGFNEKLFF. The CDR3 bases are TGTGCCAGCAGATTACAGGGGTTTAATGAAAAACTGTTTTTT. Filled out from reference TRBV7-9 and TRBJ1-4, the complete variable domain reads DTGVSQNPRHKITKRGQNVTFRCDPISEHNRLYWYRQTLGQGPEFLTYFQNEAQLEKSRLLSDRFSAERPKGSFSTLEIQRTEQGDSAMYLCASRLQGFNEKLFFGSGTQLSVL.

The chain's CDR3 is CASSIGITSGINNEQFF. CDR3 in DNA: TGTGCCAGTAGTATAGGGATCACTAGCGGGATTAACAATGAGCAGTTCTTC. The chain links TRBV19 to TRBJ2-1; 10 bases match TRBD2. Germline loops: CDR1 LNHDA, CDR2 SQIVND (reference sequence). V shed 1 base and J 5 bases; nucleotides not matched to a gene: 8. The CDR3 runs to 17 residues.

The chain carries TRBV19 and TRBJ2-7; a weak D match, TRBD2 (6 bases). From germline, CDR1 is LNHDA and CDR2 SQIVND (reference sequence). The CDR3 is made up of 14 amino acids. V lost 1 base to trimming and J lost 3 bases, with 10 bases between them. CDR3: CASSIGGNGYEQYF. For the CDR3, the DNA is TGTGCCAGTAGTATAGGCGGGAACGGCTACGAGCAGTACTTC. Filled out from reference TRBV19 and TRBJ2-7, the complete variable domain reads DGGITQSPKYLFRKEGQNVTLSCEQNLNHDAMYWYRQDPGQGLRLIYYSQIVNDFQKGDIAEGYSVSREKKESFPLTVTSAQKNPTAFYLCASSIGGNGYEQYFGPGTRLTVT.